This T cell receptor (beta chain) was sequenced for a study of molecular identifiers for immune sequencing clone quantification. With respect to this clonotype: No antigen is known for it.

MiXCR, applied by TCRdb to the PCR reads, yields one record per CDR3 protein. Of more than 450,000 distinct CDR3 sequences in the sample, about 25% were seen once. General observations from the study: Among 800,000 to 1,000,000 naive cells, spiked Jurkat TCR RNA from a single cell was reportedly detectable.

This CDR3 is built from 15 residues. Germline CDR1 and CDR2: DFQATT and SNEGSKA (reference sequence). V lost 1 base and J 6 bases, leaving 17 bases between the germline ends. The clonotype originates from a human donor in good health. Some libraries in this study had Jurkat cell RNA spiked in. V and J are TRBV20-1 and TRBJ2-3; D is unresolved. Sequencing input: naive CD8+ T cells from blood, with Jurkat cell RNA spiked in. Documented subset: FACS-sorted CD8+CD4-CCR7+CD45RA+ naive T cells. CDR3 sequence (DNA): TGCAGTGCTAGAGTGGACCGGCCCGTTTGGGATACGCAGTATTTT. Encoded protein: CSARVDRPVWDTQYF.